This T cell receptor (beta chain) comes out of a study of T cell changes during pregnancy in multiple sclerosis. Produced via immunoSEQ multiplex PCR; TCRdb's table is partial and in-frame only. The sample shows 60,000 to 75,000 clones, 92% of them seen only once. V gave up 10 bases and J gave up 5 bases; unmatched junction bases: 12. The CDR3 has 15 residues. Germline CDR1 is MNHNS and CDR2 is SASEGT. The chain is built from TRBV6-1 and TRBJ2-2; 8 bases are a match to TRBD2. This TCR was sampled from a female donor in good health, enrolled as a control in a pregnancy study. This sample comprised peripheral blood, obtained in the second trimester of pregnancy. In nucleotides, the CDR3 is TGTGCCACCCAGCGGGAGCGACTAGATACCGGGGAGCTGTTTTTT. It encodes CATQRERLDTGELFF.